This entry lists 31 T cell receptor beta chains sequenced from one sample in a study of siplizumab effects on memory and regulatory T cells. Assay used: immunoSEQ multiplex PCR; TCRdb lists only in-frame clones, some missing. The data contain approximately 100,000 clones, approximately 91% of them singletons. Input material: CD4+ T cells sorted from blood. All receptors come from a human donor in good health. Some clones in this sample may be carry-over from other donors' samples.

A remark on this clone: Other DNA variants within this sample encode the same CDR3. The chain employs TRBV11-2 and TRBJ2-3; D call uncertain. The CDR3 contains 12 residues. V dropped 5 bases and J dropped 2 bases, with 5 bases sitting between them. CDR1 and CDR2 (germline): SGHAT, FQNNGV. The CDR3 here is CASSPSTDTQYF. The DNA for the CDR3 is TGTGCCAGCAGCCCATCCACAGATACGCAGTATTTT.

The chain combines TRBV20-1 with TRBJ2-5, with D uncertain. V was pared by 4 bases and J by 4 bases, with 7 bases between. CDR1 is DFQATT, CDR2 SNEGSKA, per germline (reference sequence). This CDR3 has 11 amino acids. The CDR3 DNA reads TGCAGTGCTAACGGTTTAGAGACCCAGTACTTC. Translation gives CSANGLETQYF.

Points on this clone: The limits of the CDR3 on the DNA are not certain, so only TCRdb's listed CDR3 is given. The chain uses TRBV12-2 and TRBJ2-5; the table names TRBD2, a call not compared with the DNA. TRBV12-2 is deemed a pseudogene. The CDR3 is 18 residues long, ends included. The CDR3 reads CASRLAVAGGTPLGTQYF.

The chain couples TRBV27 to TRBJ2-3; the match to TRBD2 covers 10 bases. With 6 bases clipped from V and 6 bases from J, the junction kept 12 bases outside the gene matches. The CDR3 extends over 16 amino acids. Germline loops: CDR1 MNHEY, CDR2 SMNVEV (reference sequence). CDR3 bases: TGTGCCAGCAGGATAAACGATGGGACTAGCGCGGATACGCAGTATTTT. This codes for CASRINDGTSADTQYF.

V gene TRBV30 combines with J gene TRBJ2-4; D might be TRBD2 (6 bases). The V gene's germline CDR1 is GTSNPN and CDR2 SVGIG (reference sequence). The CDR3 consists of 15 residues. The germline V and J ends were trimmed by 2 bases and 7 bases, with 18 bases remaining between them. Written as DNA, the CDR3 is TGTGCCTGGAGTAGTACAGGCGCCCGGGGGAACATTCAGTACTTC. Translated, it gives CAWSSTGARGNIQYF.

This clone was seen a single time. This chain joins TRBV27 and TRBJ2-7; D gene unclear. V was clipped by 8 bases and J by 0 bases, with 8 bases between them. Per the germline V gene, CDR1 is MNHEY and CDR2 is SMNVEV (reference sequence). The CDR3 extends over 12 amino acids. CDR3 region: CASGVSSYEQYF. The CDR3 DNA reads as TGTGCCAGCGGAGTCAGCTCCTACGAGCAGTACTTC.

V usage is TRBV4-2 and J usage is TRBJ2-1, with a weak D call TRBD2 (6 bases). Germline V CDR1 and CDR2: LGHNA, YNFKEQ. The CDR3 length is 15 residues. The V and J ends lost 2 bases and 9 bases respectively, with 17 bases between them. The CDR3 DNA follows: TGTGCCAGCAGCCAAATGGAGGGACCCCTTAGTGAGCAGTTCTTC. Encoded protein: CASSQMEGPLSEQFF.

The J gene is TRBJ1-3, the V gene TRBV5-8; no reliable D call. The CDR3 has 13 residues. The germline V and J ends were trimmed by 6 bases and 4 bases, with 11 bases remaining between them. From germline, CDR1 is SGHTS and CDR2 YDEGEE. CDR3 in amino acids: CASNIQQGNTIYF. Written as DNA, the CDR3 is TGTGCCAGCAACATCCAACAGGGAAACACCATATATTTT.

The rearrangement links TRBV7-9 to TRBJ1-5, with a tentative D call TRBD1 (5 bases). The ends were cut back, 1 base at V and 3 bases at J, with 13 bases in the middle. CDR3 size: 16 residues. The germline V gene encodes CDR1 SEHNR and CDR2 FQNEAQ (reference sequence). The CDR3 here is CASSLDPTGNNQPQHF. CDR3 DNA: TGTGCCAGCAGCTTAGACCCCACAGGCAACAATCAGCCCCAGCATTTT.

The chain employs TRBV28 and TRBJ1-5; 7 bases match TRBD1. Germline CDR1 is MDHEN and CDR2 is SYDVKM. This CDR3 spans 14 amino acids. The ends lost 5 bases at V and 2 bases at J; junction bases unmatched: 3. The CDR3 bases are TGTGCCAGCAGTCCCGGGACAGGCAATCAGCCCCAGCATTTT. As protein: CASSPGTGNQPQHF. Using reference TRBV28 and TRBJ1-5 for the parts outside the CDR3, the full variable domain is DVKVTQSSRYLVKRTGEKVFLECVQDMDHENMFWYRQDPGLGLRLIYFSYDVKMKEKGDIPEGYSVSREKKERFSLILESASTNQTSMYLCASSPGTGNQPQHFGDGTRLSIL.

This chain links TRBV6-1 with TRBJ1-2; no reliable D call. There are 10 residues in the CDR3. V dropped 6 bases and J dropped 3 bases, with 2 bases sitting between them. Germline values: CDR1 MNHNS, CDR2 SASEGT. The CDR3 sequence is CASSYYGYTF. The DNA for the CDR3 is TGTGCCAGCAGCTACTATGGCTACACCTTC.

Here the CDR3 reads CASSLAGTSTDTQYF. DNA for the CDR3: TGTGCCAGCAGCTTAGCCGGGACTTCCACAGATACGCAGTATTTT. The chain recombines TRBV7-2 with TRBJ2-3; D might be TRBD2 (6 bases). The V and J ends lost 0 bases and 2 bases respectively, with 9 bases between them. The CDR3 runs 15 residues. Germline V CDR1 and CDR2: SGHTA, FQGNSA.

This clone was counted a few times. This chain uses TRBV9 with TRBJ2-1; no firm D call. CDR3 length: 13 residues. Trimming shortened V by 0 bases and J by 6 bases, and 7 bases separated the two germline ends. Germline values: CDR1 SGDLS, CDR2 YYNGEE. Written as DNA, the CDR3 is TGTGCCAGCAGCGTAGGCCCTGTCAATGAGCAGTTCTTC. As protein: CASSVGPVNEQFF.

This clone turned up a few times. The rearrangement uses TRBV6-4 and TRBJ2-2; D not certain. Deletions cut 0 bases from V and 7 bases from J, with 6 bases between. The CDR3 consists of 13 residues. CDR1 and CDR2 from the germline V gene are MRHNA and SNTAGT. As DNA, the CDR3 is TGTGCCAGCAGTGACTCGATGGTCGGGGAGCTGTTTTTT. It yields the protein CASSDSMVGELFF.

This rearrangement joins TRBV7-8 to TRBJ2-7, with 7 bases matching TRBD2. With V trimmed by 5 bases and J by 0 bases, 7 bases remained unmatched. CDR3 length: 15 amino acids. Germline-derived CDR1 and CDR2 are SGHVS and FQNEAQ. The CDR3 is CASSPSRGGSYEQYF. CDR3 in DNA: TGTGCCAGCAGCCCTTCTCGCGGGGGCTCCTACGAGCAGTACTTC.

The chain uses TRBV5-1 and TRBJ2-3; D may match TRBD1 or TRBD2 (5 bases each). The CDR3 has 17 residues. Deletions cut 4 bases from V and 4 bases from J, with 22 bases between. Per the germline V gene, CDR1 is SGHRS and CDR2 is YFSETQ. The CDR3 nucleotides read TGCGCCAGCAGCCCTGGAGGACGGGTAGGGGTCGCAGATACGCAGTATTTT. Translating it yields CASSPGGRVGVADTQYF.

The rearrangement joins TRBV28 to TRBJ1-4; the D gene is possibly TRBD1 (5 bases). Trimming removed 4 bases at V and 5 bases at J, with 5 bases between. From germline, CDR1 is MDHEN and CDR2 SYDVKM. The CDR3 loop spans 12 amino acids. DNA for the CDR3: TGTGCCAGCAGTTCAGGGAATGAAAAACTGTTTTTT. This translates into CASSSGNEKLFF. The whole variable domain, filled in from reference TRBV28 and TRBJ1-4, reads DVKVTQSSRYLVKRTGEKVFLECVQDMDHENMFWYRQDPGLGLRLIYFSYDVKMKEKGDIPEGYSVSREKKERFSLILESASTNQTSMYLCASSSGNEKLFFGSGTQLSVL.

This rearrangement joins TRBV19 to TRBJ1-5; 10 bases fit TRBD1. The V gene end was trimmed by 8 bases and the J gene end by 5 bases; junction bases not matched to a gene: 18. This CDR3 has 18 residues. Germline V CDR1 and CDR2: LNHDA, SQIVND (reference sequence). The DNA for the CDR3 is TGTGCCAGTGACGGGACAGGGGTTCCAGCGGGGGCTTATCAGCCCCAGCATTTT. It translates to CASDGTGVPAGAYQPQHF.

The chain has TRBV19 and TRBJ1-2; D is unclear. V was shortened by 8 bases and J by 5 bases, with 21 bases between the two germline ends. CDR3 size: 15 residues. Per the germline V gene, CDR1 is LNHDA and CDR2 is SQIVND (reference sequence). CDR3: CASGNRDPIRYGYTF. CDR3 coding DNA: TGTGCCAGTGGGAACCGGGATCCTATTCGGTATGGCTACACCTTC. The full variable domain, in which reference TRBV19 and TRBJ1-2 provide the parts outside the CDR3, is DGGITQSPKYLFRKEGQNVTLSCEQNLNHDAMYWYRQDPGQGLRLIYYSQIVNDFQKGDIAEGYSVSREKKESFPLTVTSAQKNPTAFYLCASGNRDPIRYGYTFGSGTRLTVV.

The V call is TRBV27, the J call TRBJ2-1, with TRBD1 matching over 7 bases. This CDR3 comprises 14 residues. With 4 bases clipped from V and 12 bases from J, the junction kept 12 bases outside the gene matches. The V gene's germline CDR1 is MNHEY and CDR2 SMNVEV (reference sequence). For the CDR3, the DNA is TGTGCCAGCAGTTCCTCCGGGACAGCTCATGCGCAGTTCTTC. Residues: CASSSSGTAHAQFF.

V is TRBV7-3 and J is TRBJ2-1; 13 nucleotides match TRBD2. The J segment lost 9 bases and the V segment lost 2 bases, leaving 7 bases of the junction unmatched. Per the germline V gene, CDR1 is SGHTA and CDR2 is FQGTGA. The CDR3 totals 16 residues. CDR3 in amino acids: CASSLQGTSGMLEQFF. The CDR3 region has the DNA TGTGCCAGCAGCTTACAGGGGACTAGCGGGATGCTTGAGCAGTTCTTC.

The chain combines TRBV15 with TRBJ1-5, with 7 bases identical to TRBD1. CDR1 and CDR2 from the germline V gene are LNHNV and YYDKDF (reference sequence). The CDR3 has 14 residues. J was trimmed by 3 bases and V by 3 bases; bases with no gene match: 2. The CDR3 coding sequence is TGTGCCACCAGCAGGGGACAGCTCAATCAGCCCCAGCATTTT. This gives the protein CATSRGQLNQPQHF.

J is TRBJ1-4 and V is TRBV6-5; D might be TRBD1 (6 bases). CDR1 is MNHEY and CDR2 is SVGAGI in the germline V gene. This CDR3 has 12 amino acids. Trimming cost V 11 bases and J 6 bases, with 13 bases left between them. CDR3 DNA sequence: TGTGCCGTCAGGGGTAACGATGAAAAACTGTTTTTT. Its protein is CAVRGNDEKLFF.

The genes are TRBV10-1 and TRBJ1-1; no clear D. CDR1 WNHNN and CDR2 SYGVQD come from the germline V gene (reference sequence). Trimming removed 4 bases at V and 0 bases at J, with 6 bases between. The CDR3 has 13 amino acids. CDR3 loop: CASSVEVNTEAFF. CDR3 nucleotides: TGCGCCAGCAGTGTTGAGGTGAACACTGAAGCTTTCTTT.

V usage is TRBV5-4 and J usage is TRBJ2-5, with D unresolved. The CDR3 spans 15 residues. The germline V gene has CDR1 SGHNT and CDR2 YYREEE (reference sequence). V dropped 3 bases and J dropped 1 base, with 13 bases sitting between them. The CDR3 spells CASSYPGEIQETQYF. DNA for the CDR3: TGTGCCAGCAGCTACCCGGGCGAAATCCAAGAGACCCAGTACTTC. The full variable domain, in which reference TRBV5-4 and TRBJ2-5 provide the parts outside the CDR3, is ETGVTQSPTHLIKTRGQQVTLRCSSQSGHNTVSWYQQALGQGPQFIFQYYREEENGRGNFPPRFSGLQFPNYSSELNVNALELDDSALYLCASSYPGEIQETQYFGPGTRLLVL.

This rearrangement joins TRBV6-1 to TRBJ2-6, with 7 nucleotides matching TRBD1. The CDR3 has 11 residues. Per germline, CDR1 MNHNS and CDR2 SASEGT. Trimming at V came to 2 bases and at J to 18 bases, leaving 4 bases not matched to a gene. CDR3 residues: CASSEQGVKTF. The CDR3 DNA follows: TGTGCCAGCAGTGAACAGGGGGTGAAGACTTTC.

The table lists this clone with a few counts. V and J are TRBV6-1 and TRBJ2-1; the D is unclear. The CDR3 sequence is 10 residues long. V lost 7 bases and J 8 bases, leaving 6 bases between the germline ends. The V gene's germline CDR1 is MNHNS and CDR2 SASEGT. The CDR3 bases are TGTGCCAGCATGTACGATGAGCAGTTCTTC. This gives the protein CASMYDEQFF.

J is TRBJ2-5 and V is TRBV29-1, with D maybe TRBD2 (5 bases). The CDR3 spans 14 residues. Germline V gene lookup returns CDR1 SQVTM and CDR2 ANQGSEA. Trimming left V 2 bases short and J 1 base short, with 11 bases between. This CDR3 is CSVEPTRGQETQYF. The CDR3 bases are TGCAGCGTTGAACCTACCCGGGGCCAAGAGACCCAGTACTTC.

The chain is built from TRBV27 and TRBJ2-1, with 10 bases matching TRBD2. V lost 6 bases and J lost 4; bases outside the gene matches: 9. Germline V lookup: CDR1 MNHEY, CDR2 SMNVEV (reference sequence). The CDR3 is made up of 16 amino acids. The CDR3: CASSPRTSGAYNEQFF. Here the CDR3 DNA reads TGTGCCAGCAGCCCTCGCACTAGCGGGGCATACAATGAGCAGTTCTTC.

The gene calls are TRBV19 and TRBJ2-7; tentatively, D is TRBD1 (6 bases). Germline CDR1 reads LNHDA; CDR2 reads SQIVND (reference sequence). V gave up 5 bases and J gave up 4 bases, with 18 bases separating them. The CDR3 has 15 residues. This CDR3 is CASSFRGQNRYEQYF. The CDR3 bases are TGTGCCAGTAGTTTCCGAGGACAGAATCGGTACGAGCAGTACTTC.

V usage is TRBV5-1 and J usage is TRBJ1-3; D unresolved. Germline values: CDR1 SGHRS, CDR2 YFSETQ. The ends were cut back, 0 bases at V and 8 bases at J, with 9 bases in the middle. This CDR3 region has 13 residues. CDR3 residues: CASSLAGEDTIYF. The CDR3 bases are TGCGCCAGCAGCTTGGCCGGGGAAGACACCATATATTTT. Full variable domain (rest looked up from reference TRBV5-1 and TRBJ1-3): KAGVTQTPRYLIKTRGQQVTLSCSPISGHRSVSWYQQTPGQGLQFLFEYFSETQRNKGNFPGRFSGRQFSNSRSEMNVSTLELGDSALYLCASSLAGEDTIYFGEGSWLTVV.